The clone carrying this T cell receptor beta chain was seen only once. Its antigen remains unidentified. The data belong to a study of blood T cells in healthy people across ages. Regarding the study as a whole: Relative to aged donors, long-lived donors carried more naive CD4+ cells and displayed higher diversity. Calculation of diversity from one million T cells yielded estimates considered to be underestimates.

This CDR3 has 14 residues. CDR1 and CDR2 (germline): DFQATT, SNEGSKA (reference sequence). Deletions cut 6 bases from V and 0 bases from J, with 12 bases between. PCR was performed a second time for about 7 to 11 cycles using a sample-barcoded 5' primer and a J-beta primer mix. Via MiXCR, TCRdb re-called the 5' RACE reads, giving one row per CDR3 protein. The sample contains 600,000 to 800,000 distinct CDR3 sequences, 21% of which appear only once. Sample donors were healthy Caucasian individuals that came from Russia, aged about 6 to 95. The chain is built from TRBV20-1 and TRBJ2-1; tentative D call: TRBD1 (5 bases). Sequences were obtained from blood. This receptor was taken from a man in his 70s in good health. The CDR3 reads CSAGKDSSYNEQFF. The CDR3 coding sequence is TGCAGTGCCGGAAAAGACAGCTCCTACAATGAGCAGTTCTTC.